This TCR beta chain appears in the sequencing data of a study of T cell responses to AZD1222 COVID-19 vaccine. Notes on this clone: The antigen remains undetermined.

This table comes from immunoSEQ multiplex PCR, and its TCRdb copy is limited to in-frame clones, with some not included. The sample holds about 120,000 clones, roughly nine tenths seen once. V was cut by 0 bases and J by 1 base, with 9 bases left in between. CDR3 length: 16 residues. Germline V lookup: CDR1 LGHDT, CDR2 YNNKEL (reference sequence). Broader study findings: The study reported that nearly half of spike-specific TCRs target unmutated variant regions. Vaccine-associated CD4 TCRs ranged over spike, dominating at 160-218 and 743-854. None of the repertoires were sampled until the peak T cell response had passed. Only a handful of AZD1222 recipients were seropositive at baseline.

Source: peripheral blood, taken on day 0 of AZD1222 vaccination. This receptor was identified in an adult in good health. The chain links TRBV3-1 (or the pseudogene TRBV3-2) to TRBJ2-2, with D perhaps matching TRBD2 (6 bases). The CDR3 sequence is CASSQEWRGNTGELFF. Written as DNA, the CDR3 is TGTGCCAGCAGCCAAGAGTGGCGGGGGAACACCGGGGAGCTGTTTTTT.